This section outlines one TCR beta chain sequence together with its context. Its specificity is not known. This sample stems from a study of vaccination and CD4 T cells after COVID-19. The treatment here: approximately 11-day PBMC culture with coronavirus spike peptide pools or control peptides (ViraFEST assay). The CDR3 is made up of 14 amino acids. Germline lookup yields CDR1 SGHAT and CDR2 FQNNGV. Trimming cost V 4 bases and J 7 bases; bases outside gene matches: 3. The Oncomine TCR Beta short-read assay was applied to DNA of cultured CD4+ T cells. Using its own MiXCR run on the PCR reads, TCRdb lists one record per CDR3 protein. The sample lists 11,000 to 15,000 distinct CDR3 sequences, 20% to 30% occurring once.

Sequenced here: CD4+ T cells from blood, cultured in vitro, sampled after SARS-CoV-2 vaccination. The chain carries TRBV11-2 and TRBJ2-1; 11 bases are shared with TRBD2. This TCR derives from a human donor who had recovered from COVID-19. Here the CDR3 DNA reads TGTGCCAGCAGCTCACGGACTAGCGGGAATGAGCAGTTCTTC. This codes for CASSSRTSGNEQFF.